Reported below is one TCR beta chain. The data stem from a study of tumor-infiltrating lymphocytes in primary liver carcinoma. Whole-study context: Samples returned roughly 3.5 to 7.5 million productive TCRbeta reads each. Read depth did not differ significantly between tissue types.

A primer matching the constant region was used to make TCR beta cDNA from about 500 ng of total RNA. What produced the TCR beta libraries was three nested multiplex PCR rounds using slightly modified ARM-PCR. The first two PCR rounds used TRBV1-TRBV30 primers with a Cbeta primer, around 10 cycles each. TCRdb independently ran MiXCR on the multiplex PCR reads; one entry per CDR3 protein. Of roughly 32,000 distinct CDR3 sequences in the sample, less than 85% were seen once. Scientists recovered RNA and DNA together from approximately 20-30 mg of unsorted bulk tissue. The CDR3 runs 14 residues. V lost 6 bases and J lost 2, with 10 bases in between. From germline, CDR1 is MNHEY and CDR2 SVGAGI.

The chain combines TRBV6-5 with TRBJ2-2; weak D call: TRBD1 (5 bases). Sequenced input: liver tumor tissue from sampling region 4. Noted subset: tumor region T4, right-lateral pole. The receptor was derived from a middle-aged man with primary liver carcinoma and hepatitis B virus infection. The CDR3, as DNA: TGTGCCAGCAGGCCAGACAGTAACACCGGGGAGCTGTTTTTT. Protein product: CASRPDSNTGELFF.